This TCR beta chain comes out of a study of EBV T-cell therapy then PD-1 blockade in nasopharyngeal carcinoma. Notes on this clone: Its antigen is unknown.

Assay: immunoSEQ multiplex PCR; the TCRdb copy retains only in-frame clones and omits some. This table has 15,000 or so clones, over 70% appearing once. This CDR3 comprises 15 residues. Germline-derived CDR1 and CDR2 are MNHEY and SVGAGI. V lost 0 bases and J lost 3, with 11 bases in between. Treatment defined: AdE1-LMPpoly-expanded autologous EBV-specific T-cell therapy followed by anti-PD-1 nivolumab. The source of this sequence is a man aged 35-49 years with nasopharyngeal carcinoma. Here the sequenced sample was CD8+ T cells from blood, taken at day 0 from a patient whose treatment included autologous EBV-specific T cells and nivolumab. The chain carries TRBV6-5 and TRBJ2-5; no firm D call. The CDR3 sequence: CASSYSISLEETQYF. The CDR3 nucleotides are TGTGCCAGCAGTTACTCGATCTCCTTGGAAGAGACCCAGTACTTC.